This TCR beta chain was recorded in a study of T cell changes during pregnancy in multiple sclerosis. Trimming took off 3 bases at V and 4 bases at J, with 4 bases between the two ends. The CDR3 runs to 12 residues. Germline CDR1 and CDR2: LNHNV and YYDKDF (reference sequence). TCRdb keeps only in-frame clones here, not all; method: immunoSEQ multiplex PCR. The table shows 100,000 or so clones, with over 85% occurring only once. The input for sequencing was peripheral blood, taken after pregnancy. This receptor was taken from a female donor with multiple sclerosis, enrolled in a pregnancy study. The V call is TRBV15, the J call TRBJ2-1, with unresolved D. The CDR3 region is CATSRAYNEQFF. CDR3 coding DNA: TGTGCCACCAGCAGGGCATACAATGAGCAGTTCTTC.